The table lists the clone carrying this T cell receptor (beta chain) with many counts. Its matching antigen is unknown. Germline lookup yields CDR1 SGHTA and CDR2 FQGNSA. The V gene end was trimmed by 5 bases and the J gene end by 8 bases; junction bases not matched to a gene: 10. The length of the CDR3 is 15 residues. This sample was included in a study of T cells in Graves' hyperthyroidism and ophthalmopathy. Notes on the study in general: A 13 V-J model separated ophthalmopathy from stable hyperthyroidism.

Amplification targeted TCR beta CDR3 regions from RNA transcripts. An initial round of RT-PCR targeting the TCR CDR3 relied on the HTBI primer set. One entry per CDR3 protein, called by TCRdb with MiXCR from the multiplex PCR reads. The sample consists of 460,000 or so distinct CDR3 sequences, 13% to 15% of them appearing once. Stable Graves' hyperthyroidism denoted no ophthalmopathy progression over 18 months. This chain uses TRBV7-2 with TRBJ1-4; 8 positions agree with TRBD1. This clonotype was sampled from a young woman with Graves' hyperthyroidism. The source material was blood. The CDR3 DNA follows: TGTGCCAGCAGCCCGACAGGGGCCTTGGGAGAAAAACTGTTTTTT. Amino acids: CASSPTGALGEKLFF. Variable domain in full (rest from reference TRBV7-2 and TRBJ1-4): GAGVSQSPSNKVTEKGKDVELRCDPISGHTALYWYRQSLGQGLEFLIYFQGNSAPDKSGLPSDRFSAERTGGSVSTLTIQRTQQEDSAVYLCASSPTGALGEKLFFGSGTQLSVL.